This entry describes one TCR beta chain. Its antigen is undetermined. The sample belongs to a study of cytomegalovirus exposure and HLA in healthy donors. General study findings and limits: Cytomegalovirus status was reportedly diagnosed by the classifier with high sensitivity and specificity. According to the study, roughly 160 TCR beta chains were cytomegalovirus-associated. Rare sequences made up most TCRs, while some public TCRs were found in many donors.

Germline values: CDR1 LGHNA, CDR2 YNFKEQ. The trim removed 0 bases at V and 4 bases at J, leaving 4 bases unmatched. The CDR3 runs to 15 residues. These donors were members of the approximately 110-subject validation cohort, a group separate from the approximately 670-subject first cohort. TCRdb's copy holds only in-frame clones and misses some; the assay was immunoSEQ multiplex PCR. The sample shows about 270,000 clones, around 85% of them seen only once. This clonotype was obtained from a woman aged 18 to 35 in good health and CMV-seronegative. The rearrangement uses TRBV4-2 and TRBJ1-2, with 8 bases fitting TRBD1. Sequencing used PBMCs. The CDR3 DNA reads TGTGCCAGCAGCCAAGAGGGACAGGCTGGCTATGGCTACACCTTC. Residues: CASSQEGQAGYGYTF.